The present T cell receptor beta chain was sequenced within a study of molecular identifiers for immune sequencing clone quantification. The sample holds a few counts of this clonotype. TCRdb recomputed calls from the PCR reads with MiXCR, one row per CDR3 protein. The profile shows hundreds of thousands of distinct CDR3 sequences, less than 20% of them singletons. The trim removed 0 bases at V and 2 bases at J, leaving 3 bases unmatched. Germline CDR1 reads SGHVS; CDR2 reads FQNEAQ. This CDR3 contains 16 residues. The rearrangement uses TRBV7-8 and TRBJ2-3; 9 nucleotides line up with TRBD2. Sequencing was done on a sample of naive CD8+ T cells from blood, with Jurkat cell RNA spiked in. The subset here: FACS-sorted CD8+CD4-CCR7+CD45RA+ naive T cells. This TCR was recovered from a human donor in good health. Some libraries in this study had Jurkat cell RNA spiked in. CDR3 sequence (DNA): TGTGCCAGCAGCTTAGCAGCGGGGGGTAACACAGATACGCAGTATTTT. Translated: CASSLAAGGNTDTQYF. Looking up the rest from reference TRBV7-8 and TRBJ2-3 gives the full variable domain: GAGVSQSPRYKVAKRGQDVALRCDPISGHVSLFWYQQALGQGPEFLTYFQNEAQLDKSGLPSDRFFAERPEGSVSTLKIQRTQQEDSAVYLCASSLAAGGNTDTQYFGPGTRLTVL.